This T cell receptor beta chain is from a study of blood T cells in healthy people across ages. It was with a sample-barcoded 5' primer and a J-beta primer mix that a second PCR of roughly 7 to 12 cycles was run. TCRdb reprocessed the 5' RACE reads via MiXCR and lists one record per CDR3 protein. The repertoire has roughly 730,000 distinct CDR3 sequences, more than 50% of them found once; the top ten carry around a quarter. Per germline, CDR1 SGHAT and CDR2 FQNNGV. V was clipped by 0 bases and J by 6 bases, with 16 bases between them. This CDR3 contains 16 residues. Isolation yielded PBMCs, at least 6 million per sample, in every case.

The clonotype was recovered from a man aged 40-55 years in good health. The specimen was blood. The chain joins TRBV11-2 to TRBJ2-3; D tentatively reads TRBD1 or TRBD2 (6 bases each). The DNA of the CDR3 is TGTGCCAGCAGCTTAGATCGGAGGGGGAGCCTGGATACGCAGTATTTT. This gives the protein CASSLDRRGSLDTQYF.